The next 25 T cell receptor beta chains were all read from a single sample in a study of glioma-infiltrating T cells. TCR alpha and beta CDR3 regions were amplified from RNA using iRepertoire nested multiplex PCR. TCRdb reprocessed the multiplex PCR reads with MiXCR, giving one entry per CDR3 protein. The table includes approximately 190,000 distinct CDR3 sequences, around 30% detected once. Sequenced material: glioma tissue, nonneoplastic brain tissue, or PBMCs (not recorded which). Receptor source: a human donor with low-grade glioma or glioblastoma, undergoing nonglioma brain surgery, or in good health (not recorded which).

Of note for this clonotype: A much larger clone lies a single base off, so this may be a read error. The chain combines TRBV29-1 with TRBJ2-1; D tentatively reads TRBD1 or TRBD2 (5 bases each). Trimming cost V 4 bases and J 0 bases, with 10 bases left between them. The CDR3 runs 14 residues. CDR1 SQVTM and CDR2 ANQGSEA come from the germline V gene. The CDR3, as DNA: TGCAGCGTTGCACACGGGGCCTCCTACAATGAGCAGTTCTTC. Its protein product is CSVAHGASYNEQFF.

This clonotype was detected a few times. A read error is possible here, since a much larger clone lies one base away. The J gene is TRBJ2-3, the V gene TRBV20-1; 7 bases match TRBD2. Unmatched junction bases numbered 14, after V lost 1 base and J lost 4 bases. Per the germline V gene, CDR1 is DFQATT and CDR2 is SNEGSKA (reference sequence). The CDR3 runs to 17 residues. The CDR3 nucleotides read TGCAGTGCTAGAGTCCTCCCTACTAGCGAGAGCGCAGATACGCAGTATTTT. Residues: CSARVLPTSESADTQYF.

Points on this clonotype: Possible read error: a much larger clone is one base away. The chain links TRBV7-6 to TRBJ2-5, with 10 bases matching TRBD2. CDR1 SGHVS and CDR2 FNYEAQ come from the germline V gene. CDR3 length: 16 amino acids. Here the CDR3 DNA reads TGTGCCGGCAGCTTAGGGCTAGCGGGAGATTTGGAGACCCAGTACTTC. This encodes CAGSLGLAGDLETQYF.

This clonotype occurred many times. The V call is TRBV27, the J call TRBJ2-7; D is unresolved. Trimming removed 6 bases from V and 4 bases from J, with 19 bases in between. The germline CDR1 and CDR2 sequences are MNHEY and SMNVEV (reference sequence). The CDR3 contains 15 residues. The CDR3 DNA reads TGTGCCAGCAGCTATGGATACGCGAGTGGTTACGAGCAGTACTTC. As protein: CASSYGYASGYEQYF.

The rearrangement links TRBV12-3 or TRBV12-4 to TRBJ2-1, with D possibly TRBD1 on 6 matching bases. Trimming shortened V by 3 bases and J by 6 bases, and 12 bases separated the two germline ends. This CDR3 contains 14 residues. The CDR3 bases are TGTGCCAGCAGTTTCCAGACAGGAGGCAATGAGCAGTTCTTC. It codes for CASSFQTGGNEQFF.

The V and J genes are TRBV3-1 and TRBJ1-6; 9 bases agree with TRBD1. The CDR3 runs 19 residues. Trimming removed 7 bases from V and 9 bases from J; junction bases left unmatched: 22. The V gene's germline CDR1 is LGHDT and CDR2 YNNKEL (reference sequence). CDR3 loop: CASIHIARTGEGRGSPLHF. In DNA, the CDR3 is TGTGCCAGCATACATATCGCCCGGACAGGGGAGGGTCGTGGTTCACCCCTCCACTTT. Using reference TRBV3-1 and TRBJ1-6 for the parts outside the CDR3, the full variable domain is DTAVSQTPKYLVTQMGNDKSIKCEQNLGHDTMYWYKQDSKKFLKIMFSYNNKELIINETVPNRFSPKSPDKAHLNLHINSLELGDSAVYFCASIHIARTGEGRGSPLHFGNGTRLTVT.

The genes are TRBV6-1 and TRBJ2-1; the D gene could be TRBD1 or TRBD2 (5 bases each). Germline CDR1 and CDR2: MNHNS and SASEGT. V was cut by 2 bases and J by 5 bases, with 37 bases left in between. The CDR3 length is 23 residues. CDR3 amino acids: CASSESGGQGGKKRGVVNNEQFF. The CDR3 nucleotides read TGTGCCAGCAGTGAAAGTGGAGGTCAAGGTGGAAAGAAGAGGGGAGTTGTTAACAATGAGCAGTTCTTC.

As to this clonotype: An end of the junction does not agree with germline; a read error may underlie this. The rearrangement links TRBV7-2 to TRBJ1-1, with D possibly TRBD1 on 5 matching bases. CDR1 and CDR2 from the germline V gene are SGHTA and FQGNSA. The length of the CDR3 is 16 residues. The DNA of the CDR3 is TGCGCCAGCAGCCCAGGTTTGACAGCTATGAACACTGAAGCTTTCTTT. It is translated as CASSPGLTAMNTEAFF.

With regard to this clonotype: A much larger clone differs by one base, so this may be a read error. This sequence joins TRBV6-6 and TRBJ2-1, with D possibly matching TRBD2 (5 bases). The CDR3 has 16 amino acids. Germline CDR1 is MNHNY and CDR2 is SVGAGI (reference sequence). Between the trimmed V and J ends, which lost 9 bases and 12 bases, there was a span of 30 bases. The CDR3 coding sequence is TGTGCCAGGAGCCGACCGCTTACTTCCGCGGGCCCGGGGCAGTTCTTC. Residues: CARSRPLTSAGPGQFF.

A few counts support this clonotype. V gene TRBV2 combines with J gene TRBJ2-1, with 8 bases lining up with TRBD2. CDR3 length equals 17 residues. Germline V gene sequence: CDR1 SNHLY, CDR2 FYNNEI. The trim removed 4 bases at V and 0 bases at J, leaving 8 bases unmatched. DNA of the CDR3: TGTGCCAGCAGTGTACCCCCGGGAGGGAGCTCCTACAATGAGCAGTTCTTC. Translated: CASSVPPGGSSYNEQFF.

Written as DNA, the CDR3 is TGTGCCAGCAGCGTTAGCGGTACTACCGCAGATACGCAGTATTTT. Translated: CASSVSGTTADTQYF. This chain connects TRBV9 to TRBJ2-3; D possibly corresponds to TRBD2 (6 bases). The germline V and J ends were trimmed by 2 bases and 4 bases, with 14 bases remaining between them. Germline values: CDR1 SGDLS, CDR2 YYNGEE. The CDR3 is 15 residues long.

This clonotype was seen at least ten times. The DNA of the CDR3 is TGTGCCAGCAGTCAACACCGGGACAGGGCCTACGAGCAGTACTTC. Protein: CASSQHRDRAYEQYF. The chain combines TRBV27 with TRBJ2-7, with 9 bases aligning to TRBD1. Germline-derived CDR1 and CDR2 are MNHEY and SMNVEV (reference sequence). Trimming cost V 5 bases and J 2 bases; bases outside gene matches: 7. The CDR3 extends over 15 amino acids.

This clonotype was seen many times. The rearrangement joins TRBV7-2 to TRBJ1-5; perhaps TRBD1 as D (5 bases). This CDR3 comprises 15 residues. V gave up 5 bases and J gave up 7 bases, with 18 bases separating them. CDR1 and CDR2 (germline): SGHTA, FQGNSA. The CDR3 bases are TGTGCCAGCAGCCCCGGGGGGGAAAGGAACCAGCCCCAGCATTTT. Translating gives CASSPGGERNQPQHF.

This clonotype was counted ten times or more. V gene TRBV6-2 or TRBV6-3 combines with J gene TRBJ1-1; D perhaps matches TRBD1 (6 bases). This CDR3 spans 15 amino acids. Germline CDR1 reads MNHEY; CDR2 reads SVGEGT. V lost 7 bases, J lost 5 bases, and 20 bases lay in between. The CDR3 spells CASKGGEFPLTEAFF. The DNA of the CDR3 is TGTGCCAGCAAGGGGGGGGAATTCCCGTTAACTGAAGCTTTCTTT.

This clonotype was seen once. CDR3 sequence: CAWSGYEQYF. CDR3 nucleotide sequence: TGTGCCTGGAGTGGATACGAGCAGTACTTC. This rearrangement joins TRBV30 to TRBJ2-7; D ambiguous. Trimming shortened V by 1 base and J by 4 bases, and 2 bases separated the two germline ends. Germline CDR1 is GTSNPN and CDR2 is SVGIG (reference sequence). The CDR3 sequence is 10 residues long.

The chain joins TRBV20-1 to TRBJ2-3; 13 positions agree with TRBD2. There are 14 residues in the CDR3. Germline lookup yields CDR1 DFQATT and CDR2 SNEGSKA (reference sequence). With V trimmed by 7 bases and J by 4 bases, 5 bases remained unmatched. CDR3 sequence reads: CSVPGLAGADTQYF. The CDR3 nucleotides are TGCAGTGTCCCCGGACTAGCGGGAGCAGATACGCAGTATTTT.

The chain carries TRBV12-3 or TRBV12-4 and TRBJ2-1; a possible D gene is TRBD2 (7 bases). With 1 base removed from V and 3 bases from J, the gap between germline ends came to 10 bases. This CDR3 is 15 amino acids long. CDR3 sequence: CASSLEGGGYNEQFF. In DNA form, the CDR3 reads TGTGCCAGCAGTTTAGAGGGGGGGGGCTACAATGAGCAGTTCTTC.

V is TRBV19 and J is TRBJ2-7; D not certain. Per germline, CDR1 LNHDA and CDR2 SQIVND (reference sequence). The length of the CDR3 is 14 residues. V lost 3 bases to trimming and J lost 0 bases, with 9 bases between them. CDR3 protein: CASSIPGLSYEQYF. CDR3 sequence (DNA): TGTGCCAGTAGTATCCCGGGCCTCTCCTACGAGCAGTACTTC.

This clonotype was found a few times. The chain carries TRBV29-1 and TRBJ2-1, with a weak D call TRBD2 (5 bases). CDR3 length equals 17 residues. V lost 0 bases, J lost 4 bases, and 19 bases lay in between. The germline CDR1 and CDR2 sequences are SQVTM and ANQGSEA. This CDR3 reads CSVEDREASQTYNEQFF. CDR3 DNA: TGCAGCGTTGAAGATCGGGAAGCTAGCCAGACTTACAATGAGCAGTTCTTC.

This clonotype was seen at least ten times. V and J are TRBV3-1 and TRBJ1-1; tentative D call: TRBD1 (6 bases). The V gene's germline CDR1 is LGHDT and CDR2 YNNKEL (reference sequence). This CDR3 comprises 15 residues. V was clipped by 4 bases and J by 4 bases, with 16 bases between them. The CDR3 here is CASSPSQGRGTEAFF. CDR3 bases: TGTGCCAGCAGCCCGTCACAGGGCCGGGGCACTGAAGCTTTCTTT.

There are many counts of this clonotype. CDR3 amino acids: CSASQQGFGYTF. The CDR3 DNA reads as TGCAGTGCTAGTCAACAGGGATTTGGCTACACCTTC. The V call is TRBV20-1, the J call TRBJ1-2; TRBD1 is a possible D gene (6 bases). The CDR3 length is 12 residues. Germline V lookup: CDR1 DFQATT, CDR2 SNEGSKA (reference sequence). The V gene lost 3 bases and the J gene lost 7 bases, with 12 bases spanning the gap.

The CDR3 coding sequence is TGTGCCAGTAGTATAGAGGCTGACTTTGGTGAGCAGTACTTC. It codes for CASSIEADFGEQYF. This chain links TRBV19 with TRBJ2-7; D gene unclear. The CDR3 sequence is 14 residues long. The germline V gene has CDR1 LNHDA and CDR2 SQIVND (reference sequence). V dropped 0 bases and J dropped 7 bases, with 13 bases sitting between them.

The rearrangement joins TRBV11-2 to TRBJ2-5; 7 positions agree with TRBD1. Germline V gene lookup returns CDR1 SGHAT and CDR2 FQNNGV. CDR3 length: 15 residues. The junction had 9 bases not matched to a gene; V was cut back by 2 bases and J by 6 bases. Here the CDR3 reads CASSLYRGEVKTQYF. CDR3 bases: TGTGCCAGCAGCTTATACAGGGGCGAGGTGAAGACCCAGTACTTC.

As concerns this clonotype: A read error may be the cause here, since a much bigger clone is one base away. The chain employs TRBV7-6 and TRBJ2-4; perhaps D is TRBD1 or TRBD2 (5 bases each). The CDR3 runs 17 residues. Germline assignment: CDR1 SGHVS and CDR2 FNYEAQ. CDR3 coding DNA: TGTGCCAGCAGCTCATCGGGACGGCGGAGGACCAAAAGCATTCAGTACTTC. Its translation is CASSSSGRRRTKSIQYF.

The chain has TRBV10-3 and TRBJ2-1, with 8 bases matching TRBD2. There are 15 residues in the CDR3. V gave up 4 bases and J gave up 7 bases; unmatched junction bases: 9. Germline V lookup: CDR1 ENHRY, CDR2 SYGVKD. The CDR3 loop reads CAISVDREGRNEQFF. In DNA, the CDR3 is TGTGCCATCAGTGTTGATCGGGAGGGCCGAAATGAGCAGTTCTTC.